This T cell receptor beta chain was sequenced for a study of T cell repertoires in cytomegalovirus infection. Study overall: Matching HLA type and CMV infection were both indicated by public TCR beta signatures. General study results and limits: It was HLA-C-restricted CMV-specific TCR beta clonotypes that dominated the response ex vivo.

Comment on this clonotype: Its antigen is not known.

Via MiXCR, TCRdb re-called the reads, giving one row per CDR3 protein. Of fewer than 300,000 distinct CDR3 sequences in the sample, roughly 25% were seen once. This CDR3 spans 13 amino acids. V shed 5 bases and J shed 9 bases, with 14 bases lying between them. Germline CDR1 reads SGHVS; CDR2 reads FNYEAQ. The TCR sequence derives from a human donor in good health (CMV status not recorded). Some clones in this sample may be carry-over from other donors' samples. Sequenced material: PBMCs. The chain joins TRBV7-6 to TRBJ2-1; D remains unclear. The CDR3 region is CASSPTPGGEQFF. CDR3 DNA: TGTGCCAGCAGCCCCACCCCGGGCGGTGAGCAGTTCTTC.